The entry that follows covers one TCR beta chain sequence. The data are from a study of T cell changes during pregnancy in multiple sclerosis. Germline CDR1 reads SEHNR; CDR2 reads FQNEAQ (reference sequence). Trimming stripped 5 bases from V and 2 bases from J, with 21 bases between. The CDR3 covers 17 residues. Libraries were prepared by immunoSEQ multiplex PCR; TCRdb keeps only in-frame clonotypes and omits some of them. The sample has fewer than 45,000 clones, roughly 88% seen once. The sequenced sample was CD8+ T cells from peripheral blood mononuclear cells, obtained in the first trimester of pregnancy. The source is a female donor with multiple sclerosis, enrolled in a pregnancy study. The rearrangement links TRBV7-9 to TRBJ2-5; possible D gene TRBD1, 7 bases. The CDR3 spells CASSAPRGQGGQETQYF. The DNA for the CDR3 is TGTGCCAGCAGCGCGCCAAGGGGGCAGGGAGGACAAGAGACCCAGTACTTC.